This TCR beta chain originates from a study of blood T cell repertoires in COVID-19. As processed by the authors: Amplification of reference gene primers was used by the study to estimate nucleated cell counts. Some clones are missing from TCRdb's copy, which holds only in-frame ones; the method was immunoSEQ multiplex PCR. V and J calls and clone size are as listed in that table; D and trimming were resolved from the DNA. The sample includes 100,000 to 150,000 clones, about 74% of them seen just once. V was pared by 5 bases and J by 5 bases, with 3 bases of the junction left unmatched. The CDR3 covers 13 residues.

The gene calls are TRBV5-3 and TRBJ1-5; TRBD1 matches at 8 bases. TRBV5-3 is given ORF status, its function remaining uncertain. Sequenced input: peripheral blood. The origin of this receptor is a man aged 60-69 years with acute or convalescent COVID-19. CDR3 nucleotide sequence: TGTGCCAGAAGTCTGACAGGGGATCAGCCCCAGCATTTT. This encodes CARSLTGDQPQHF.